Included here is one TCR beta chain sequence, with context. The sample has other DNA sequences that encode this CDR3 too. The data were obtained in a study of shared clonotypes between healthy human individuals. Selected positively for CCR7 and CD45RO-negative, naive CD8 cells excluded terminally differentiated effector memory CD45RA+ cells. Profiling relied on immunoSEQ multiplex PCR, and the TCRdb table lists in-frame clones only, not all of them. The table includes around 700,000 clones, approximately 90% detected once. Germline CDR1 SGHRS, CDR2 YFSETQ. The CDR3 length is 15 residues. Losses at the gene ends were 0 bases for V and 2 bases for J; bases not matched to a gene: 2.

Sequenced sample: naive CD8+ T cells sorted from blood. This receptor was taken from a man aged 30-40 years in good health. The chain has TRBV5-1 and TRBJ2-7; 10 bases line up with TRBD2. The CDR3 DNA reads TGCGCCAGCAGCTTGGAGACTAGCGGGCCCTACGAGCAGTACTTC. It codes for CASSLETSGPYEQYF.